This T cell receptor (beta chain) was sequenced for a study of shared clonotypes between healthy human individuals. Overall study context: Per donor, three plates held CD4 naive cells, three held CD4 memory, two held CD8 naive and one held CD8 memory.

As defined, naive CD8 cells were CD45RO-negative and positively selected for CCR7, with terminally differentiated effector memory CD45RA+ cells excluded. Germline-derived CDR1 and CDR2 are PRHDT and FYEKMQ (reference sequence). CDR3 length equals 15 residues. V was trimmed by 4 bases and J by 2 bases, leaving 12 bases between them. TCRdb keeps only in-frame clones here, not all; method: immunoSEQ multiplex PCR. This sample has millions of clones, with about 95% found just once. The V gene is TRBV13, the J gene TRBJ2-1; weak D call: TRBD2 (5 bases). The receptor was derived from a man between 18 and 35 years old in good health. The sequenced material came from naive CD8+ T cells sorted from blood. The chain's CDR3 is CASSSKLEAYNEQFF. CDR3 coding DNA: TGTGCCAGCAGCTCGAAACTAGAGGCCTACAATGAGCAGTTCTTC.